What follows are 20 T cell receptor beta chains derived from one specimen sequenced in a study of blood T cell repertoires in COVID-19. Generated by immunoSEQ multiplex PCR, the TCRdb table keeps only in-frame clones and is missing some. The top ten hold roughly 20% of the sample, which has tens of thousands of clones, about 80% seen once. Sequenced material: peripheral blood. Receptors originate from a man between 65 and 80 years old who had recovered from COVID-19.

This chain links TRBV6-2 or TRBV6-3 with TRBJ1-2, with D possibly TRBD1 on 5 matching bases. The CDR3 runs to 13 residues. CDR1 and CDR2 from the germline V gene are MNHEY and SVGEGT. V was trimmed by 2 bases and J by 8 bases, leaving 12 bases between them. CDR3: CASSYMDIGGYTF. The DNA of the CDR3 is TGTGCCAGCAGTTACATGGACATCGGAGGCTACACCTTC.

This clone has at least ten counts. The chain uses TRBV9 and TRBJ1-1; 7 bases fit TRBD1. The junction had 9 bases not matched to a gene; V was cut back by 3 bases and J by 4 bases. Germline loops: CDR1 SGDLS, CDR2 YYNGEE. This CDR3 comprises 15 residues. CDR3 region: CASSAIQGSGTEAFF. For the CDR3, the DNA is TGTGCCAGCAGCGCAATACAGGGGAGCGGCACTGAAGCTTTCTTT.

The chain is built from TRBV7-2 and TRBJ1-3, with 7 bases that match TRBD1. The CDR3 extends over 14 amino acids. Germline assignment: CDR1 SGHTA and CDR2 FQGNSA. V was clipped by 4 bases and J by 3 bases; unmatched bases: 3. CDR3 DNA sequence: TGTGCCAGCAGCTCGACAGGGTTTGGAAACACCATATATTTT. Translated, it gives CASSSTGFGNTIYF.

The rearrangement joins TRBV7-9 to TRBJ2-5; D possibly corresponds to TRBD1 (6 bases). Trimming took off 2 bases at V and 2 bases at J, with 12 bases between the two ends. Germline V gene sequence: CDR1 SEHNR, CDR2 FQNEAQ (reference sequence). The CDR3 extends over 15 amino acids. The CDR3 DNA reads TGTGCCAGCAGCTTATTAGGCCAGGGGCAAGAGACCCAGTACTTC. It encodes CASSLLGQGQETQYF.

The sample holds one count of this clone. The J gene is TRBJ1-5, the V gene TRBV7-2; perhaps TRBD1 as D (5 bases). Trimming removed 5 bases from V and 4 bases from J, with 12 bases in between. This CDR3 is built from 14 residues. Germline V gene data show CDR1 as SGHTA and CDR2 as FQGNSA. The CDR3 loop reads CASSPPDTNQPQHF. CDR3 coding DNA: TGTGCCAGCAGCCCCCCGGACACTAATCAGCCCCAGCATTTT.

This chain uses TRBV10-2 with TRBJ2-2; TRBD2 aligns across 7 bases. The CDR3 is made up of 17 amino acids. The germline V gene has CDR1 WSHSY and CDR2 SAAADI. V was pared by 6 bases and J by 0 bases, with 10 bases of the junction left unmatched. CDR3 nucleotides: TGCGCCAGCAGCGCCTCGGGACTACAATCGAACACCGGGGAGCTGTTTTTT. It yields the protein CASSASGLQSNTGELFF.

This sequence joins TRBV3-1 (or the pseudogene TRBV3-2) and TRBJ1-1, with D unresolved. The CDR3 extends over 11 amino acids. Germline V CDR1 and CDR2: LGHDT, YNNKEL (reference sequence). The germline V and J ends were trimmed by 1 base and 10 bases, with 7 bases remaining between them. The CDR3 loop is CASSQGLAAFF. The CDR3 region has the DNA TGTGCCAGCAGCCAAGGGCTTGCAGCTTTCTTT.

The J gene is TRBJ1-4, the V gene TRBV2; D remains unclear. CDR1 SNHLY and CDR2 FYNNEI come from the germline V gene. This CDR3 has 15 residues. V was trimmed by 3 bases and J by 0 bases, leaving 8 bases between them. This CDR3 is CASSDRRATNEKLFF. In DNA form, the CDR3 reads TGTGCCAGCAGTGATCGGAGGGCAACTAATGAAAAACTGTTTTTT.

This chain uses TRBV3-1 (or the pseudogene TRBV3-2) with TRBJ2-7; no firm D call. Germline CDR1 is LGHDT and CDR2 is YNNKEL (reference sequence). V was pared by 1 base and J by 5 bases, with 12 bases between. This CDR3 contains 14 residues. In nucleotides, the CDR3 is TGTGCCAGCAGCCAAGGACACGGTGTCCACGAGCAGTACTTC. It is translated as CASSQGHGVHEQYF.

This clone was observed many times. The chain links TRBV5-1 to TRBJ1-2; no reliable D call. Trimming cost V 0 bases and J 0 bases, with 15 bases left between them. Germline V lookup: CDR1 SGHRS, CDR2 YFSETQ. This CDR3 region has 17 residues. The CDR3 DNA is TGCGCCAGCAGCTTGGGGATTATGACCGGAGCTAACTATGGCTACACCTTC. It translates to CASSLGIMTGANYGYTF.

The chain employs TRBV5-4 and TRBJ1-5; possible D gene TRBD1, 5 bases. The CDR3 sequence is 15 residues long. Germline CDR1 SGHNT, CDR2 YYREEE (reference sequence). V was trimmed by 0 bases and J by 3 bases, leaving 10 bases between them. The CDR3 DNA follows: TGTGCCAGCAGCTTGGCCCCAGGGTCCAATCAGCCCCAGCATTTT. This sequence encodes CASSLAPGSNQPQHF.

The J gene is TRBJ2-1, the V gene TRBV5-8, with 10 bases that match TRBD1. The V and J ends lost 4 bases and 4 bases, in that order; junction bases with no gene match: 14. CDR1 and CDR2 from the germline V gene are SGHTS and YDEGEE. The CDR3 totals 18 residues. The DNA of the CDR3 is TGTGCCAGCAGCAATACACTCGGGACAGGGGTTAGATACAATGAGCAGTTCTTC. Protein sequence: CASSNTLGTGVRYNEQFF.

The CDR3 region has the DNA TGTGCCAGCAGTCTCCCGGGGGGGAGCTATGGCTACACCTTC. Its protein product is CASSLPGGSYGYTF. V usage is TRBV6-5 and J usage is TRBJ1-2; the D gene is possibly TRBD1 (5 bases). The CDR3 is 14 residues long. Germline assignment: CDR1 MNHEY and CDR2 SVGAGI. V was pared by 5 bases and J by 4 bases, with 14 bases between.

The table lists this clone with a few counts. The V gene is TRBV30, the J gene TRBJ1-4; weak D call: TRBD1 (5 bases). The germline V gene encodes CDR1 GTSNPN and CDR2 SVGIG (reference sequence). This CDR3 contains 14 residues. Trimming removed 0 bases at V and 7 bases at J, with 12 bases between. The CDR3 coding sequence is TGTGCCTGGAGTGTAGGGGTTGTGAGTGAAAAACTGTTTTTT. As protein: CAWSVGVVSEKLFF.

The chain uses TRBV7-8 and TRBJ2-5, with TRBD1 identical over 11 bases. Germline V gene data show CDR1 as SGHVS and CDR2 as FQNEAQ. This CDR3 region has 16 residues. Unmatched junction bases numbered 10, after V lost 6 bases and J lost 4 bases. The CDR3 loop reads CASRHRTGGEGETQYF. CDR3 coding DNA: TGTGCCAGCAGACATCGGACAGGGGGCGAAGGAGAGACCCAGTACTTC.

This clone was seen once. The genes are TRBV6-2 or TRBV6-3 and TRBJ1-5, with unresolved D. CDR1 is MNHEY, CDR2 SVGEGT, per germline. Deletions cut 5 bases from V and 7 bases from J, with 12 bases between. The CDR3 runs to 13 residues. CDR3 residues: CASSMEVLQPQHF. The CDR3 coding sequence is TGTGCCAGCAGTATGGAGGTTTTGCAGCCCCAGCATTTT.

The chain is built from TRBV7-9 and TRBJ2-1; unclear D gene. The CDR3 spans 14 residues. V gave up 11 bases and J gave up 5 bases, with 19 bases separating them. CDR1 SEHNR and CDR2 FQNEAQ come from the germline V gene (reference sequence). The CDR3 region has the DNA TGTGCCGGCACTTCGAGGAGACCAGACAATGAGCAGTTCTTC. This translates into CAGTSRRPDNEQFF. Based on the CDR3 plus reference TRBV7-9 and TRBJ2-1, the full variable domain is DTGVSQNPRHKITKRGQNVTFRCDPISEHNRLYWYRQTLGQGPEFLTYFQNEAQLEKSRLLSDRFSAERPKGSFSTLEIQRTEQGDSAMYLCAGTSRRPDNEQFFGPGTRLTVL.

The V call is TRBV19, the J call TRBJ1-1; 7 bases are a match to TRBD1. V trimming: 5 bases; J trimming: 4 bases; junction bases outside the gene matches: 4. The CDR3 runs 13 residues. Germline CDR1 reads LNHDA; CDR2 reads SQIVND (reference sequence). The CDR3 DNA sequence: TGTGCCAGTAGTTCCCAGGGGGGCACTGAAGCTTTCTTT. Encoded protein: CASSSQGGTEAFF.

The chain employs TRBV30 and TRBJ1-6; the D is unclear. CDR1 and CDR2 (germline): GTSNPN, SVGIG (reference sequence). Trimming stripped 5 bases from V and 7 bases from J, with 9 bases between. CDR3 length: 12 residues. The CDR3: CAWGLSNSPLHF. The CDR3 DNA is TGTGCCTGGGGACTGAGCAATTCACCCCTCCACTTT.

This chain uses TRBV2 with TRBJ1-5; D is possibly TRBD1 (6 bases). The CDR3 runs 13 residues. Trimming took 3 bases from V and 7 from J, leaving 10 bases between them. CDR1 and CDR2 (germline): SNHLY, FYNNEI. The CDR3 nucleotides read TGTGCCAGCAGTGAGGGGGGGCAGCAGCCCCAGCATTTT. It yields the protein CASSEGGQQPQHF. Filled out from reference TRBV2 and TRBJ1-5, the complete variable domain reads EPEVTQTPSHQVTQMGQEVILRCVPISNHLYFYWYRQILGQKVEFLVSFYNNEISEKSEIFDDQFSVERPDGSNFTLKIRSTKLEDSAMYFCASSEGGQQPQHFGDGTRLSIL.